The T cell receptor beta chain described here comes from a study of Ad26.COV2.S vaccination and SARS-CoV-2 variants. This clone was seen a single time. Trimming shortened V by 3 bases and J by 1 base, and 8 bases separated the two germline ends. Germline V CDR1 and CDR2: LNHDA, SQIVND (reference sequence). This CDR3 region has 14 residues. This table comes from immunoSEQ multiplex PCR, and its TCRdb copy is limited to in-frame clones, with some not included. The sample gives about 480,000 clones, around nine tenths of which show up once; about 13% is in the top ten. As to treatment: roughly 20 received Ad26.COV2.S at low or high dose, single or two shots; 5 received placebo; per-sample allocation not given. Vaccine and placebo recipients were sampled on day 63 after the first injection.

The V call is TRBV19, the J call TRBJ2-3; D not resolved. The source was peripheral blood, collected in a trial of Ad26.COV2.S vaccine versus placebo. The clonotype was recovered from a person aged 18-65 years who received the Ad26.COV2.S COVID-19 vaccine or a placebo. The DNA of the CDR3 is TGTGCCAGTAGTATCTCTGGGCGCACAGATACGCAGTATTTT. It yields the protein CASSISGRTDTQYF.